A single sample is the source of the 18 T cell receptor beta chains below, sequenced in a study of cytomegalovirus exposure and HLA in healthy donors (dated by TCRdb to 2016 to 2017). The library was obtained by the immunoSEQ multiplex PCR assay. For the multiplex PCR, a mixture combining 60 forward primers for TCR Vbeta segments and 13 reverse primers for TCR Jbeta segments was used. TCRdb took over this immuneACCESS table, retaining in-frame rearrangements with V and J assigned. Such tables are incomplete; in checked studies, under half of the missing clones stem from an unresolved V gene, and the remainder is unexplained. The sample table contains around 85,000 clones; only one count was recorded for around 81% of them. Under 1.2% of the sample goes to the ten largest clones. Sequencing was done on a sample of PBMCs. The source of these receptors is a male donor in good health and CMV-seronegative.

V is TRBV6-1 and J is TRBJ2-7, with 8 bases lining up with TRBD1. J gave up 5 bases and V 8 bases, and 8 bases lay outside the gene matches. The CDR3 has 13 amino acids. In germline, CDR1 is MNHNS, CDR2 SASEGT. The chain's CDR3 is CASPPDRVDEQYF. CDR3 bases: TGTGCCAGCCCGCCGGACAGGGTCGACGAGCAGTACTTC.

The chain is built from TRBV5-1 and TRBJ1-1; possibly TRBD1 for D (5 bases). V was shortened by 5 bases and J by 4 bases, with 12 bases between the two germline ends. The CDR3 consists of 13 residues. Germline V gives CDR1 SGHRS, CDR2 YFSETQ. CDR3 coding DNA: TGCGCCAGCAGTCTGGACACCGCCACTGAAGCTTTCTTT. Residues: CASSLDTATEAFF.

V is TRBV6-5 and J is TRBJ2-7, with D possibly TRBD1 on 6 matching bases. CDR1 is MNHEY and CDR2 is SVGAGI in the germline V gene. This CDR3 is 14 amino acids long. V was cut by 5 bases and J by 4 bases, with 15 bases left in between. For the CDR3, the DNA is TGTGCCAGCAGTGATCAGGGGACACGTTACGAGCAGTACTTC. As protein: CASSDQGTRYEQYF.

This chain connects TRBV5-1 to TRBJ2-1, with 8 bases matching TRBD2. Trimming cost V 0 bases and J 5 bases; bases outside gene matches: 4. Germline-derived CDR1 and CDR2 are SGHRS and YFSETQ. The CDR3 is 15 amino acids. CDR3 residues: CASSLGARGDNEQFF. The CDR3 nucleotides are TGCGCCAGCAGCTTGGGGGCGCGGGGGGACAATGAGCAGTTCTTC.

The chain employs TRBV19 and TRBJ1-2, with D possibly being TRBD1 (6 bases). Germline V lookup: CDR1 LNHDA, CDR2 SQIVND (reference sequence). V lost 1 base and J 4 bases, leaving 16 bases between the germline ends. There are 16 residues in the CDR3. CDR3 sequence: CASSIGGHTGTYGYTF. DNA of the CDR3: TGTGCCAGTAGTATAGGAGGCCACACAGGGACCTATGGCTACACCTTC.

V is TRBV28 and J is TRBJ1-5, with unresolved D. Germline CDR1 reads MDHEN; CDR2 reads SYDVKM. Trimming left V 2 bases short and J 5 bases short, with 10 bases between. This CDR3 has 14 residues. The CDR3, as DNA: TGTGCCAGCAGTTTACCTCCACGGGATCAGCCCCAGCATTTT. Residues: CASSLPPRDQPQHF.

The chain employs TRBV5-1 and TRBJ2-5, with 8 nucleotides matching TRBD2. This CDR3 comprises 14 residues. CDR1 SGHRS and CDR2 YFSETQ come from the germline V gene. V lost 0 bases, J lost 5 bases, and 3 bases stayed unmatched. CDR3 sequence (DNA): TGCGCCAGCAGCTTGGCGGGAGGGCCTGAGACCCAGTACTTC. It codes for CASSLAGGPETQYF.

The genes are TRBV9 and TRBJ1-1, with 9 bases lining up with TRBD1. Germline CDR1 and CDR2: SGDLS and YYNGEE. The V gene end was trimmed by 0 bases and the J gene end by 5 bases; junction bases not matched to a gene: 8. The CDR3 totals 16 residues. In DNA form, the CDR3 reads TGTGCCAGCAGCGTAGGGGGTCGGACAGGGGTGACTGAAGCTTTCTTT. Translated, it gives CASSVGGRTGVTEAFF.

The gene calls are TRBV5-8 and TRBJ2-3; TRBD2 is a possible D gene (6 bases). The CDR3 is 17 amino acids. V was shortened by 4 bases and J by 4 bases, with 22 bases between the two germline ends. Per germline, CDR1 SGHTS and CDR2 YDEGEE. CDR3 nucleotides: TGTGCCAGCAGCCAAACCTCGGGACTTAGTAGTTCAGATACGCAGTATTTT. This translates into CASSQTSGLSSSDTQYF. Full variable domain (missing parts from reference TRBV5-8 and TRBJ2-3): EAGVTQSPTHLIKTRGQQATLRCSPISGHTSVYWYQQALGLGLQFLLWYDEGEERNRGNFPPRFSGRQFPNYSSELNVNALELEDSALYLCASSQTSGLSSSDTQYFGPGTRLTVL.

The chain carries TRBV6-1 and TRBJ2-7; D remains unclear. V was cut by 2 bases and J by 3 bases, with 11 bases left in between. The germline V gene has CDR1 MNHNS and CDR2 SASEGT. The CDR3 has 14 amino acids. CDR3 loop: CASSERTEIYEQYF. For the CDR3, the DNA is TGTGCCAGCAGTGAACGCACAGAGATCTACGAGCAGTACTTC.

In this sample, this clone turned up a few times. The J gene is TRBJ2-7, the V gene TRBV28; 9 positions match TRBD1. The ends lost 2 bases at V and 2 bases at J; junction bases unmatched: 1. The germline CDR1 and CDR2 sequences are MDHEN and SYDVKM. The CDR3 contains 14 residues. CDR3 region: CASSLGTGTYEQYF. The CDR3 nucleotides are TGTGCCAGCAGTTTAGGGACAGGGACCTACGAGCAGTACTTC.

The chain carries TRBV5-1 and TRBJ2-1; TRBD2 might be the D (5 bases). Per germline, CDR1 SGHRS and CDR2 YFSETQ. The CDR3 spans 15 residues. Trimming pared 0 bases from V and 4 bases from J, leaving 11 bases between. The CDR3 DNA sequence: TGCGCCAGCAGCTTGGGTGGGAGAGAATACAATGAGCAGTTCTTC. Translated, it gives CASSLGGREYNEQFF.

The V gene is TRBV2, the J gene TRBJ2-3, with D possibly matching TRBD2 (5 bases). CDR3 length: 14 residues. Germline V gives CDR1 SNHLY, CDR2 FYNNEI. V shed 8 bases and J shed 3 bases, with 15 bases lying between them. In nucleotides, the CDR3 is TGTGCCAGCCGGTACGGGGAAGGTACAGATACGCAGTATTTT. Its protein product is CASRYGEGTDTQYF.

Details on this clone: An end of the junction does not agree with germline; a read error may underlie this. Other DNA sequences from this sample encode an identical CDR3 as well. The rearrangement joins TRBV4-1 to TRBJ2-3, with 7 nucleotides matching TRBD2. The CDR3 is 15 amino acids. The V gene's germline CDR1 is MGHRA and CDR2 YSYEKL. This CDR3 is CASSPTGRVTDTQYF. The CDR3 DNA reads as TGCGCTAGCAGCCCCACGGGGAGGGTCACAGATACGCAGTATTTT.

V and J are TRBV5-1 and TRBJ1-2; D not resolved. V lost 2 bases and J 6 bases, leaving 11 bases between the germline ends. This CDR3 has 13 amino acids. Germline V gene lookup returns CDR1 SGHRS and CDR2 YFSETQ. The CDR3 here is CASSFGVGDGYTF. In DNA, the CDR3 is TGCGCCAGCAGCTTCGGGGTGGGTGATGGCTACACCTTC.

This chain uses TRBV7-9 with TRBJ2-1; TRBD2 aligns across 7 bases. The germline V gene has CDR1 SEHNR and CDR2 FQNEAQ (reference sequence). This CDR3 comprises 15 residues. V dropped 1 base and J dropped 4; count of bases not matched to a gene: 4. The CDR3 is CASSLVPSGYNEQFF. CDR3 in DNA: TGTGCCAGCAGCTTAGTCCCTAGCGGATACAATGAGCAGTTCTTC.

V gene TRBV6-6 combines with J gene TRBJ1-1; D remains ambiguous. Germline loops: CDR1 MNHNY, CDR2 SVGAGI (reference sequence). Deletions cut 11 bases from V and 0 bases from J, with 10 bases between. The CDR3 contains 12 residues. CDR3 sequence reads: CALASMNTEAFF. In DNA form, the CDR3 reads TGTGCCCTGGCCTCGATGAACACTGAAGCTTTCTTT.

V gene TRBV5-4 combines with J gene TRBJ2-3; 10 bases align to TRBD2. The CDR3 length is 15 residues. Losses at the gene ends were 2 bases for V and 8 bases for J; bases not matched to a gene: 8. From germline, CDR1 is SGHNT and CDR2 YYREEE (reference sequence). This CDR3 reads CASSLTGTSVATQYF. CDR3 DNA sequence: TGTGCCAGCAGCTTAACCGGGACTAGCGTTGCTACGCAGTATTTT.